The 8 T cell receptor beta chains below come from one sample, sequenced in a study of monozygotic twins with inflammatory bowel disease. TCRdb re-called the 5' RACE reads; every CDR3 protein appears as one record, without DNA. Listed are 200,000 to 250,000 distinct CDR3 sequences; approximately 7.7% falls within the top ten. The sequenced sample was blood. These receptors were collected from a human donor with ulcerative colitis or Crohn's disease, or a healthy co-twin of an affected twin (not recorded which).

The rearrangement joins TRBV30 to TRBJ2-7; there is no DNA to check the TCRdb D call of TRBD2. Germline V gene data show CDR1 as GTSNPN and CDR2 as SVGIG (reference sequence). The CDR3 consists of 11 residues. CDR3 loop: CAWEGTREQYF.

The J gene is TRBJ1-4, the V gene TRBV24-1. Germline CDR1 and CDR2: KGHDR and SFDVKD. The CDR3 has 16 amino acids. CDR3 loop: CATSDTGIGTNEKLFF.

CDR3 in amino acids: CASSLVNSHDQPQHF. The chain recombines TRBV4-3 with TRBJ1-5. Germline V lookup: CDR1 LGHNA, CDR2 YSLEER. CDR3 size: 15 residues.

CDR3 sequence: CASGGYDNSPLHF. The chain is built from TRBV2 and TRBJ1-6; TCRdb designates TRBD1, a call that cannot be tested without DNA. The CDR3 runs to 13 residues. Germline values: CDR1 SNHLY, CDR2 FYNNEI. The whole variable domain, filled in from reference TRBV2 and TRBJ1-6, reads EPEVTQTPSHQVTQMGQEVILRCVPISNHLYFYWYRQILGQKVEFLVSFYNNEISEKSEIFDDQFSVERPDGSNFTLKIRSTKLEDSAMYFCASGGYDNSPLHFGNGTRLTVT.

The J gene is TRBJ2-2, the V gene TRBV29-1; there is no DNA to check the TCRdb D call of TRBD2. Germline-derived CDR1 and CDR2 are SQVTM and ANQGSEA. This CDR3 has 15 amino acids. The CDR3: CSVAKGGSLFGELFF.

The chain is built from TRBV5-1 and TRBJ2-3. Looked up from germline, CDR1 is SGHRS and CDR2 is YFSETQ. This CDR3 region has 14 residues. The CDR3 is CASSSLTLTDTQYF.

The chain uses TRBV20-1 and TRBJ1-1; TCRdb's D call, TRBD1, is unchecked because there is no DNA. This CDR3 spans 15 amino acids. Germline V lookup: CDR1 DFQATT, CDR2 SNEGSKA (reference sequence). CDR3 region: CSEERGTGENTEAFF.

The chain combines TRBV7-9 with TRBJ2-1; as DNA is missing, the TRBD2 call by TCRdb cannot be tested. Germline V CDR1 and CDR2: SEHNR, FQNEAQ (reference sequence). The length of the CDR3 is 16 residues. The CDR3 protein is CASSFRAGGFYNEQFF. Filled out from reference TRBV7-9 and TRBJ2-1, the complete variable domain reads DTGVSQNPRHKITKRGQNVTFRCDPISEHNRLYWYRQTLGQGPEFLTYFQNEAQLEKSRLLSDRFSAERPKGSFSTLEIQRTEQGDSAMYLCASSFRAGGFYNEQFFGPGTRLTVL.